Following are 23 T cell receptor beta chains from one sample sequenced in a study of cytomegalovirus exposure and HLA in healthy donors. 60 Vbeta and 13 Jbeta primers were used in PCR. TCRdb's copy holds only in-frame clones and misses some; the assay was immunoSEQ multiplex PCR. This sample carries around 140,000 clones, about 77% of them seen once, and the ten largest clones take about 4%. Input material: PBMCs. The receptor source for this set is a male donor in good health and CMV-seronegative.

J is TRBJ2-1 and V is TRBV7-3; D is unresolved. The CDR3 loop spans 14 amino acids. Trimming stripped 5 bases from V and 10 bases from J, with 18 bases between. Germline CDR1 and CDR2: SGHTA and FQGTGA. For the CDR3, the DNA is TGTGCCAGCAGCCCCGGCAACTTGGCAGGCGAGCAGTTCTTC. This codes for CASSPGNLAGEQFF.

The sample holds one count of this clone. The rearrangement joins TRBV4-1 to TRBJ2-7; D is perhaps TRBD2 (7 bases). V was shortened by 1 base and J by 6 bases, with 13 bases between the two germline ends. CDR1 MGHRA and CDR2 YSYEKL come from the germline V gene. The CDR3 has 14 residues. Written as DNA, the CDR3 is TGCGCCAGCAGCCAAGGGGGAGGGGGACTCGAGCAGTACTTC. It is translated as CASSQGGGGLEQYF.

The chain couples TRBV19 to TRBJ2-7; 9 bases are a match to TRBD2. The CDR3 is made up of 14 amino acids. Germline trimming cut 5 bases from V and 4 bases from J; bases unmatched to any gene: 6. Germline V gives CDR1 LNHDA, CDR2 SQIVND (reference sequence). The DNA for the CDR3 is TGTGCCAGTAGTGGGGGCGGGGGGGCTTACGAGCAGTACTTC. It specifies CASSGGGGAYEQYF.

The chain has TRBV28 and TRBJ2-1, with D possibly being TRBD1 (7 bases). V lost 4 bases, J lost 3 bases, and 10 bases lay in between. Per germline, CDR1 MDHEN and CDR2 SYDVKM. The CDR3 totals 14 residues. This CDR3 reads CASSYRGGYNEQFF. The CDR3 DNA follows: TGTGCCAGCAGTTACAGGGGAGGCTACAATGAGCAGTTCTTC.

The CDR3: CASSPAGGRYDEQFF. CDR3 coding DNA: TGTGCCAGCAGCCCGGCGGGGGGGCGTTACGATGAGCAGTTCTTC. This chain uses TRBV5-4 with TRBJ2-1, with 9 bases matching TRBD2. The CDR3 length is 15 residues. Germline V gene data show CDR1 as SGHNT and CDR2 as YYREEE (reference sequence). V lost 4 bases, J lost 8 bases, and 10 bases stayed unmatched.

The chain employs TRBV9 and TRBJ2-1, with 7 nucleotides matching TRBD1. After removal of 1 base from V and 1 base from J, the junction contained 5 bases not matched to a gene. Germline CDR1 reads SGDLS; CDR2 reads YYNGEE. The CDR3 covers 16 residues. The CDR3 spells CASSVRQGKSYNEQFF. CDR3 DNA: TGTGCCAGCAGCGTAAGACAGGGTAAGTCCTACAATGAGCAGTTCTTC.

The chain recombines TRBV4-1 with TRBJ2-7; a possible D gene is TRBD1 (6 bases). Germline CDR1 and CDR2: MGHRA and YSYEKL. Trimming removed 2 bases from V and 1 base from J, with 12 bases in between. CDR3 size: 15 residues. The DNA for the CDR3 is TGCGCCAGCAGCCAAACGGGACACTCGTCCTACGAGCAGTACTTC. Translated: CASSQTGHSSYEQYF.

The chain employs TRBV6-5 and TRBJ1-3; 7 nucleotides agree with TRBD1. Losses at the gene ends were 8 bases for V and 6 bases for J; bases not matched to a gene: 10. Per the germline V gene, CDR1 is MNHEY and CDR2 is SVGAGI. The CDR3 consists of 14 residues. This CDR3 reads CASRQGRRENTIYF. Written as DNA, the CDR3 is TGTGCCAGCCGACAGGGCCGAAGGGAAAACACCATATATTTT.

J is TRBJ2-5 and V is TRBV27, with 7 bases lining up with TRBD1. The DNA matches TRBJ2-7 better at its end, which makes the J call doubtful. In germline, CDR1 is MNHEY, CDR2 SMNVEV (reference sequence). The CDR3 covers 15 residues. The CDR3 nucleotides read TGTGCCAGCAGTATCTTGGGACAGCCCTCCTACGAGCAGTACTTC. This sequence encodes CASSILGQPSYEQYF.

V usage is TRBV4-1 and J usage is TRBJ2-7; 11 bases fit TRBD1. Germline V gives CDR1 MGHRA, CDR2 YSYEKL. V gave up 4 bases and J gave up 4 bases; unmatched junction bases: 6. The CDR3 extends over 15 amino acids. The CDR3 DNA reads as TGCGCCAGCAGCCCGGGACAGGGGGGGGTGTACGAGCAGTACTTC. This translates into CASSPGQGGVYEQYF.

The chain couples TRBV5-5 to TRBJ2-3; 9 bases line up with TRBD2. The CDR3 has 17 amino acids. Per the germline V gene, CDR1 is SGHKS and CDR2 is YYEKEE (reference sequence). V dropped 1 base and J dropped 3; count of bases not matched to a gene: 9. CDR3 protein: CASSLLAAGGRTDTQYF. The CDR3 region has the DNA TGTGCCAGCAGCTTGTTGGCTGCGGGGGGGCGGACAGATACGCAGTATTTT.

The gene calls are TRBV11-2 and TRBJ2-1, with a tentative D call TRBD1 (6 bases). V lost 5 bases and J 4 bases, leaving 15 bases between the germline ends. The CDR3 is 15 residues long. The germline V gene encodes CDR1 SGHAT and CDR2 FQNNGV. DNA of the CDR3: TGTGCCAGCAGCACAGCCCGGACAGTATACAATGAGCAGTTCTTC. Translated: CASSTARTVYNEQFF.

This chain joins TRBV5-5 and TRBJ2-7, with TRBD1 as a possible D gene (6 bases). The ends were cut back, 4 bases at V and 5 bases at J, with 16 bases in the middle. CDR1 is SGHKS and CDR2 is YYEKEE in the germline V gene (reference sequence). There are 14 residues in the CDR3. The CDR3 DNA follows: TGTGCCAGCAGCCGTGGACAGCTTCGGGACGAGCAGTACTTC. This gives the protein CASSRGQLRDEQYF.

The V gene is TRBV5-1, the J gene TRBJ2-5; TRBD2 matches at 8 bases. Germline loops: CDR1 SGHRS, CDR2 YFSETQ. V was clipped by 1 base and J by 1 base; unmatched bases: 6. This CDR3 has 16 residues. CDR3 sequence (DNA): TGCGCCAGCAGCTTGAGGCCTAGCGGGTCCCAAGAGACCCAGTACTTC. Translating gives CASSLRPSGSQETQYF. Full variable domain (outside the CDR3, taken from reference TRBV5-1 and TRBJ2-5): KAGVTQTPRYLIKTRGQQVTLSCSPISGHRSVSWYQQTPGQGLQFLFEYFSETQRNKGNFPGRFSGRQFSNSRSEMNVSTLELGDSALYLCASSLRPSGSQETQYFGPGTRLLVL.

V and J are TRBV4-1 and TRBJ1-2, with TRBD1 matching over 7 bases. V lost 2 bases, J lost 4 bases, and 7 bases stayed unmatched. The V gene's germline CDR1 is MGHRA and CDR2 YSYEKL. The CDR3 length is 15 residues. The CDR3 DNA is TGCGCCAGCAGCCAACTCGCAGGGGGGACCTATGGCTACACCTTC. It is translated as CASSQLAGGTYGYTF.

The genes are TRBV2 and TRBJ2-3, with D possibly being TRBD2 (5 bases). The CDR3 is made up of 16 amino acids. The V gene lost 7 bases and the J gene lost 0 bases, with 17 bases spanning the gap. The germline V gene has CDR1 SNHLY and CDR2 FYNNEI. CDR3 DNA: TGTGCCAGCAAGGAGGCGACTCTGACTAGCACAGATACGCAGTATTTT. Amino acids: CASKEATLTSTDTQYF.

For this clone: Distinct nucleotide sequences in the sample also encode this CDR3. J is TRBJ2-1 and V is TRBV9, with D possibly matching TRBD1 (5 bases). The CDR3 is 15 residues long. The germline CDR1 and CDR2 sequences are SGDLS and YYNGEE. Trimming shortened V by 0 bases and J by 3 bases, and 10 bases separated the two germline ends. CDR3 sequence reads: CASSVVTGSYNEQFF. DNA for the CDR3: TGTGCCAGCAGCGTAGTAACAGGAAGCTACAATGAGCAGTTCTTC.

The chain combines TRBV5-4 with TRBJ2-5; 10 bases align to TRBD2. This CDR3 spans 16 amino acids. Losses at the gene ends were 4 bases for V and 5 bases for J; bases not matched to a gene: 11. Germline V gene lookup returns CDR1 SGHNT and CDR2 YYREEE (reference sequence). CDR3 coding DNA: TGTGCCAGCAGCGTATACAGCGGGGGGGCCAGGGAGACCCAGTACTTC. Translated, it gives CASSVYSGGARETQYF. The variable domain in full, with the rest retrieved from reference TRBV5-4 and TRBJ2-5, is ETGVTQSPTHLIKTRGQQVTLRCSSQSGHNTVSWYQQALGQGPQFIFQYYREEENGRGNFPPRFSGLQFPNYSSELNVNALELDDSALYLCASSVYSGGARETQYFGPGTRLLVL.

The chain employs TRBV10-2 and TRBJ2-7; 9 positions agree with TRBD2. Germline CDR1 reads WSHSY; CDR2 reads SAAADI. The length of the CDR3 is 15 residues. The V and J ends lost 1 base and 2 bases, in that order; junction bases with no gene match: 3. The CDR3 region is CASSEFLAGPYEQYF. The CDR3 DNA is TGCGCCAGCAGTGAGTTCCTAGCGGGACCCTACGAGCAGTACTTC.

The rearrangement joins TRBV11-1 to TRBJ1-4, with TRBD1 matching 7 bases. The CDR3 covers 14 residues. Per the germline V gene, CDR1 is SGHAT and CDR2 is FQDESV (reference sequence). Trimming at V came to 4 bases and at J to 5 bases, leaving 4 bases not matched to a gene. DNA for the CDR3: TGTGCCAGCAGCTCCCGGGACAGCAATGAAAAACTGTTTTTT. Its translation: CASSSRDSNEKLFF.

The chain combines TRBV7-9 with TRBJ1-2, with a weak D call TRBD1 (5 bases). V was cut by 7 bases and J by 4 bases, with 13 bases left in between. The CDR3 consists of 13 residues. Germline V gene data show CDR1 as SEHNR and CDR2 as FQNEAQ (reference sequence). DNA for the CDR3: TGTGCCAGCAACCGACAGAGAAGCTATGGCTACACCTTC. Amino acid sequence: CASNRQRSYGYTF.

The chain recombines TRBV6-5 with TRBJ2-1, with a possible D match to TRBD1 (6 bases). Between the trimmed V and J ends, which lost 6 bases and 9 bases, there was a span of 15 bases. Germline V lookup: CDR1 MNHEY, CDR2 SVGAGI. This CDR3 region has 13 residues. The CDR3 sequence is CASRQTGPGEQFF. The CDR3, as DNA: TGTGCCAGCAGGCAGACAGGCCCAGGTGAGCAGTTCTTC.

The CDR3 coding sequence is TGTGCCAGCTGTTTACAGGGAGGGGAGACCCAGTACTTC. Protein: CASCLQGGETQYF. The J gene is TRBJ2-5, the V gene TRBV5-4, with D possibly matching TRBD2 (7 bases). V lost 7 bases and J 5 bases, leaving 15 bases between the germline ends. Germline assignment: CDR1 SGHNT and CDR2 YYREEE (reference sequence). This CDR3 is 13 amino acids long.